This entry describes one T cell receptor (beta chain). The antigen is unknown. This entry is derived from a study of siplizumab effects on memory and regulatory T cells. Notes on the study in general: On average, about 70% of mappable alloreactive CD4+ clones were Treg-derived under siplizumab, against about 27% in controls.

The table came from immunoSEQ multiplex PCR; TCRdb's copy has only in-frame clones and leaves some out. Among tens of thousands of clones, 96% were seen once, and the ten largest hold 0.025% to 0.035%. The source is a human donor in good health. Specimen: naive CD4+ T cells sorted from blood.

The CDR3 nucleotides read TGCAGCGTTCACGCGGGGGCCGCCTACAATGAGCAGTTCTTC. This sequence encodes CSVHAGAAYNEQFF. The rearrangement uses TRBV29-1 and TRBJ2-1; D might be TRBD2 (7 bases). Trimming took off 5 bases at V and 2 bases at J, with 13 bases between the two ends. Germline V CDR1 and CDR2: SQVTM, ANQGSEA. The CDR3 is 14 residues long.